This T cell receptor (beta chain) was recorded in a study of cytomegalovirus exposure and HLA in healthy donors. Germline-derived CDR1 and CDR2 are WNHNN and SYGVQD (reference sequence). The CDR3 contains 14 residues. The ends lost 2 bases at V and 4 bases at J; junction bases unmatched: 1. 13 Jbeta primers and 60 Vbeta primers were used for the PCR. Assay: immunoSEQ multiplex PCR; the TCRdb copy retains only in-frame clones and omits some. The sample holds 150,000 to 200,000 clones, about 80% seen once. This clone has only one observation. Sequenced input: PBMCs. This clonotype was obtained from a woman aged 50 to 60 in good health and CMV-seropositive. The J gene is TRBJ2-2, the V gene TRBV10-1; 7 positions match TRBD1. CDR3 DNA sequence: TGCGCCAGCAGTGAGACAGGGGCCACCGGGGAGCTGTTTTTT. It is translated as CASSETGATGELFF.